This TCR beta chain comes out of a study of blood T cells in healthy people across ages. This CDR3 contains 13 residues. Trimming cost V 5 bases and J 5 bases, with 13 bases left between them. The V gene's germline CDR1 is SGHTA and CDR2 FQGNSA. This clonotype was seen more than once but under ten times. It was with a sample-barcoded 5' primer and a J-beta primer mix that a second PCR of roughly 7 to 12 cycles was run. TCRdb itself ran the 5' RACE reads through MiXCR, one entry per CDR3 protein. The sample holds under 2,000,000 distinct CDR3 sequences, 40% to 55% seen once. What was sequenced was blood. This chain uses TRBV7-2 with TRBJ2-7; D remains unclear. The receptor was isolated from a woman between 40 and 50 years old in good health. The CDR3 DNA reads as TGTGCCAGCAGCCCCCGCGTCGGTGACGAGCAGTACTTC. Translated: CASSPRVGDEQYF.